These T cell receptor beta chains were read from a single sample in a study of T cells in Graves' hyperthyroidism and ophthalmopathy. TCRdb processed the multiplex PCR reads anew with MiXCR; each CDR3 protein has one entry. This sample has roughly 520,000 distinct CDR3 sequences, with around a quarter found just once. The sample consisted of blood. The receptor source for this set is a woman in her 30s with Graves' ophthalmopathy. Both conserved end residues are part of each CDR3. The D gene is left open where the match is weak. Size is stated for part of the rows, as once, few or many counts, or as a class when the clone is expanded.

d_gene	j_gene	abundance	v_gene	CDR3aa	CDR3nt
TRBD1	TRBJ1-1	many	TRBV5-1	CASSPIHRGHTEAFF	TGCGCCAGCAGCCCCATCCACAGGGGCCACACTGAAGCTTTCTTT
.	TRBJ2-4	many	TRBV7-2	CASSDRTTDKNIQYF	TGTGCCAGCAGCGACAGAACTACCGACAAAAACATTCAGTACTTC
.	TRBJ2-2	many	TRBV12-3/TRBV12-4	CASSFMRQNTGELFF	TGTGCCAGCAGTTTCATGCGGCAGAACACCGGGGAGCTGTTTTTT
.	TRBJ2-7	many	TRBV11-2	CASSLLNRVPFYEQYF	TGTGCCAGCAGCTTGCTGAACAGGGTGCCCTTTTACGAGCAGTACTTC
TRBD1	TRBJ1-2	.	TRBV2	CASKGQVYGYTF	TGTGCCAGCAAGGGACAGGTGTATGGCTACACCTTC
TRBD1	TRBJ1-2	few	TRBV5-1	CASSLAGQNGYTF	TGCGCCAGCAGCTTGGCGGGACAGAATGGCTACACCTTC
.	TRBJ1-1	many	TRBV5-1	CASSLGHHPNTEAFF	TGCGCCAGCAGCTTGGGACATCACCCGAACACTGAAGCTTTCTTT
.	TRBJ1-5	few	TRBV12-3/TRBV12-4	CASSLKGTWQPQHF	TGTGCCAGCAGTTTAAAAGGGACGTGGCAGCCCCAGCATTTT
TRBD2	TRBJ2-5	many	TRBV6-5	CASSYGGGAQTQYF	TGTGCCAGCAGTTACGGCGGGGGGGCCCAGACCCAGTACTTC
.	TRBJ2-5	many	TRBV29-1	CSGYGGQETQYF	TGCAGCGGGTATGGGGGGCAAGAGACCCAGTACTTC
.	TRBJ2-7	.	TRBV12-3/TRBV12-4	CASSQDVQKYF	TGTGCCAGCAGCCAGGACGTGCAGAAGTACTTC
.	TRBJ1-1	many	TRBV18	CASSLRVNTEAFF	TGTGCCAGCTCACTCAGGGTCAACACTGAAGCTTTCTTT
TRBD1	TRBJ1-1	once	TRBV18	CASSHPGGPNTEAFF	TGTGCCAGCTCCCATCCAGGGGGTCCGAACACTGAAGCTTTCTTT
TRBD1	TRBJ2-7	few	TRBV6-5	CASSYGTGTGGYEQYF	TGTGCCAGCAGTTACGGTACCGGGACAGGGGGCTACGAGCAGTACTTC
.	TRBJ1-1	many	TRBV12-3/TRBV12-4	CASNSGPSLGAFF	TGTGCCAGCAACTCGGGACCCAGTTTGGGGGCTTTCTTT
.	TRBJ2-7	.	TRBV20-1	CSARLYSASAAYEQYF	TGCAGTGCTAGACTCTACTCGGCTAGCGCAGCCTACGAGCAGTACTTC
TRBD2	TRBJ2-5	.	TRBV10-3	CAISDGTSGREETQYF	TGTGCCATCAGTGACGGGACTAGCGGGAGGGAAGAGACCCAGTACTTC
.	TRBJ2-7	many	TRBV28	CATALTLTVFPTYEQYF	TGTGCCACCGCCCTTACTCTGACAGTCTTCCCGACCTACGAGCAGTACTTC
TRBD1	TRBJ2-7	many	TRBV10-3	CATVGGQGQYEQYF	TGTGCCACCGTAGGGGGACAGGGTCAATACGAGCAGTACTTC
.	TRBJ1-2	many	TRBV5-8	CASGLWGYTF	TGTGCCAGCGGGTTGTGGGGCTACACCTTC
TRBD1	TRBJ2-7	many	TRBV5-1	CASSRRSQGARGIYEQYF	TGCGCCAGCAGCCGACGATCGCAGGGGGCGAGGGGGATCTACGAGCAGTACTTC
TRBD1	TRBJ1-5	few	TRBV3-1	CASTPGQGALAQPQHF	TGTGCCAGCACCCCCGGACAGGGCGCTTTAGCCCAGCCCCAGCATTTT
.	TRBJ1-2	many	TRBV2	CATKGGNYGYTF	TGTGCCACCAAGGGGGGGAACTATGGCTACACCTTC
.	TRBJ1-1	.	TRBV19	CASSLVVGEAFF	TGTGCCAGTAGTTTGGTCGTCGGGGAAGCTTTCTTT
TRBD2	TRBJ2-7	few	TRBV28	CASSPFSGRLSYEQYF	TGTGCCAGCAGTCCTTTTAGCGGGAGATTGTCCTACGAGCAGTACTTC
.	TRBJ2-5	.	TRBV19	CASSIGLAGHQETQYF	TGTGCCAGTAGTATAGGGTTAGCAGGGCATCAAGAGACCCAGTACTTC
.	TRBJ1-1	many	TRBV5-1	CASHFQENTEAFF	TGCGCCAGCCATTTTCAGGAGAACACTGAAGCTTTCTTT
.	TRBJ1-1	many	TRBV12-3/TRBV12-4	CASLEGGGEAFF	TGTGCCAGCCTTGAGGGAGGGGGTGAAGCTTTCTTT
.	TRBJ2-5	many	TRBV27	CASSLSGLRVDQYF	TGTGCCAGCAGTTTATCGGGCCTTCGGGTGGACCAGTACTTC
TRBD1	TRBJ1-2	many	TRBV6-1	CASSGGTGSSYGYTF	TGTGCCAGCAGTGGAGGGACAGGGTCCAGCTATGGCTACACCTTC
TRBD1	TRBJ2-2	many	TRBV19	CASTPLNRGNTGELFF	TGTGCCAGTACCCCTCTCAACAGGGGAAACACCGGGGAGCTGTTTTTT
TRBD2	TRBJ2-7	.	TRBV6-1	CASSHRTSGPYEQYF	TGTGCCAGCAGCCACCGGACTAGCGGGCCCTACGAGCAGTACTTC
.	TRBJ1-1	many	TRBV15	CATSGRGYTEAFF	TGTGCCACCAGCGGAAGGGGGTACACTGAAGCTTTCTTT
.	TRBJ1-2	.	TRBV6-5	CASSSYREGYTF	TGTGCCAGCAGTTCATACAGGGAAGGCTACACCTTC
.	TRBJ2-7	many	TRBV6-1	CASKERGVGYEQYF	TGTGCCAGCAAAGAGAGGGGAGTCGGCTACGAGCAGTACTTC
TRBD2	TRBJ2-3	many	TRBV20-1	CSARLTSGGGTDTQYF	TGCAGTGCTAGACTGACTAGCGGGGGGGGCACAGATACGCAGTATTTT
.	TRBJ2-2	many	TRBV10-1	CASSASLGELFF	TGCGCCAGCAGTGCGTCTTTGGGGGAGCTGTTTTTT
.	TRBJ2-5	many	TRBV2	CASSIQESQETQYF	TGTGCCAGCAGTATACAGGAAAGCCAAGAGACCCAGTACTTC
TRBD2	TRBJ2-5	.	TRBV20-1	CSARVGKLAGGPQETQYF	TGCAGTGCTAGAGTCGGGAAACTAGCGGGAGGGCCGCAAGAGACCCAGTACTTC
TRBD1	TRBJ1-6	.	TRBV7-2	CASSSGTGWNSPLHF	TGTGCCAGCAGCTCAGGGACAGGGTGGAATTCACCCCTCCACTTT
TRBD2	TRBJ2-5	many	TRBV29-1	CSVELAGGTRETQYF	TGCAGCGTTGAGTTAGCGGGGGGAACCAGAGAGACCCAGTACTTC
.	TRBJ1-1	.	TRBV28	CASSLTGPNGDTEAFF	TGTGCCAGCAGCCTCACCGGGCCCAACGGGGACACTGAAGCTTTCTTT